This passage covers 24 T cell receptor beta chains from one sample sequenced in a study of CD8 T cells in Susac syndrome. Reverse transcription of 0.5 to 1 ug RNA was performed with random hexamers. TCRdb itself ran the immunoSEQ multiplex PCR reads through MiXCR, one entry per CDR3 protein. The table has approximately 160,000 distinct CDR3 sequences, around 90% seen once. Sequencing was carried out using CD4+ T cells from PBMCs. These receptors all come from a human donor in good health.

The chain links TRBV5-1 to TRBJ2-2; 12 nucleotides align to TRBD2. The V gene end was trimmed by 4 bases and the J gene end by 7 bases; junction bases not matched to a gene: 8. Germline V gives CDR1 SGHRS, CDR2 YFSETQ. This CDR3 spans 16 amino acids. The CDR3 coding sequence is TGCGCCAGCAGCCCCCGACTAGCGGGGGATCTCGGGGAGCTGTTTTTT. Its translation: CASSPRLAGDLGELFF.

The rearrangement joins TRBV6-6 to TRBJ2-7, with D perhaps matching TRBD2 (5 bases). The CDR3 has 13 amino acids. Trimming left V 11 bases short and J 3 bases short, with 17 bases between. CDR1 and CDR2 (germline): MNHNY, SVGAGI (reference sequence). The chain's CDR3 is CACRGPGNYEQYF. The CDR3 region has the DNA TGTGCCTGCCGAGGGCCGGGAAACTACGAGCAGTACTTC.

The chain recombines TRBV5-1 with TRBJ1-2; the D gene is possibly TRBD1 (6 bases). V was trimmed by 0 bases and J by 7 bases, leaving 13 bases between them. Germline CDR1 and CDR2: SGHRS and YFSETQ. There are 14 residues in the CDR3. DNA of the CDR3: TGCGCCAGCAGCTTGGAAACAGGGATTCGTGGCTACACCTTC. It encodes CASSLETGIRGYTF.

CDR3 loop: CASSPPGVTQYF. The CDR3 DNA reads as TGTGCCAGCAGTCCACCAGGGGTTACGCAGTATTTT. The rearrangement joins TRBV12-3 or TRBV12-4 to TRBJ2-3; D might be TRBD1 (6 bases). Trimming removed 5 bases from V and 8 bases from J, with 11 bases in between. The CDR3 consists of 12 residues.

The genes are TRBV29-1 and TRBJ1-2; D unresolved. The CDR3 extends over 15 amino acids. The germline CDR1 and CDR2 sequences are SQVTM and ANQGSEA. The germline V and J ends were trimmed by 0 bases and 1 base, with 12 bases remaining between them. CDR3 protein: CSVEDQHSYNYGYTF. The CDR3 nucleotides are TGCAGCGTTGAAGATCAACACAGTTATAACTATGGCTACACCTTC.

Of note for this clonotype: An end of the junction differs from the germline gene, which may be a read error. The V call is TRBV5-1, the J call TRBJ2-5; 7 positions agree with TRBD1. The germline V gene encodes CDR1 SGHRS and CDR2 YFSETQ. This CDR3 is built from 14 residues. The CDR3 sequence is CTSSLQGGEETQYF. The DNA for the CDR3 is TGCACCAGCAGCTTGCAAGGGGGCGAAGAGACCCAGTACTTC.

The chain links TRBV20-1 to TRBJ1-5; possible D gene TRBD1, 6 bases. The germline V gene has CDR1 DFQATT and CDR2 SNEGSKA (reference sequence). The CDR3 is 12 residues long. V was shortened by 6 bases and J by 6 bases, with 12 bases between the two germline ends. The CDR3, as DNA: TGCAGTGCCCTTACAGGGAGTCAGCCCCAGCATTTT. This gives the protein CSALTGSQPQHF.

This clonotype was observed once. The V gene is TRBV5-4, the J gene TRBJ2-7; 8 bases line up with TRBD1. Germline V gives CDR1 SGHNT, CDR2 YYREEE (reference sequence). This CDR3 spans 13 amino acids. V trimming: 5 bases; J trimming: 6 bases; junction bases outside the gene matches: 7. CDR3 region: CASRVTGVGEQYF. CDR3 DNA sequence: TGTGCCAGCAGGGTGACAGGGGTAGGCGAGCAGTACTTC.

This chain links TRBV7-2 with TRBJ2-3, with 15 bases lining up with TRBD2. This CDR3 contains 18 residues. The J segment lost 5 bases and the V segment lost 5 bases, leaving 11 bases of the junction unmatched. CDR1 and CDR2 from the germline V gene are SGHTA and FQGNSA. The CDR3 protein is CASSSGTSGGRRGDTQYF. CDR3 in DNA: TGTGCCAGCAGCAGCGGGACTAGCGGGGGGCGAAGGGGAGATACGCAGTATTTT. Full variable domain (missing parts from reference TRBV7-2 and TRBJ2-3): GAGVSQSPSNKVTEKGKDVELRCDPISGHTALYWYRQSLGQGLEFLIYFQGNSAPDKSGLPSDRFSAERTGGSVSTLTIQRTQQEDSAVYLCASSSGTSGGRRGDTQYFGPGTRLTVL.

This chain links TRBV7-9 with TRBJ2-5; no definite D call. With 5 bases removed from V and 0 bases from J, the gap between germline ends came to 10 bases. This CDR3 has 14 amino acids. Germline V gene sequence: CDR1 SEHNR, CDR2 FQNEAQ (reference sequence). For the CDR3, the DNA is TGTGCCAGCAGCCCTCCTCCGTACCAAGAGACCCAGTACTTC. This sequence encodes CASSPPPYQETQYF.

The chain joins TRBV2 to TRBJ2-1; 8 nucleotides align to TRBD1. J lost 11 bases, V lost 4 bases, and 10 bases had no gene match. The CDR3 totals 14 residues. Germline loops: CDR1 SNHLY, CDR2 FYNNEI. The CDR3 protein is CASSAGTGGYQQFF. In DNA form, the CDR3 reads TGTGCCAGCAGTGCCGGGACAGGTGGTTATCAGCAGTTCTTC.

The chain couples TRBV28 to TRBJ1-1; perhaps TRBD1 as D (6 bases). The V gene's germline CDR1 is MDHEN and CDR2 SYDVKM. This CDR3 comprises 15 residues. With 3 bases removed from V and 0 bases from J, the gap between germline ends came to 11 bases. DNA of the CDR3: TGTGCCAGCAGTTTCGGGGGGGCGGTGAACACTGAAGCTTTCTTT. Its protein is CASSFGGAVNTEAFF. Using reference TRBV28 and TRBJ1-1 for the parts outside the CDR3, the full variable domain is DVKVTQSSRYLVKRTGEKVFLECVQDMDHENMFWYRQDPGLGLRLIYFSYDVKMKEKGDIPEGYSVSREKKERFSLILESASTNQTSMYLCASSFGGAVNTEAFFGQGTRLTVV.

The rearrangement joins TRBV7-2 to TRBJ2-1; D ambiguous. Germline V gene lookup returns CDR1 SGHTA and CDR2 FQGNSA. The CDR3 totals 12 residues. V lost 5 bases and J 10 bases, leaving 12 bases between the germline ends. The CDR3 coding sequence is TGTGCCAGCAGCCCCCTGGGGTCGGAGCAGTTCTTC. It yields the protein CASSPLGSEQFF.

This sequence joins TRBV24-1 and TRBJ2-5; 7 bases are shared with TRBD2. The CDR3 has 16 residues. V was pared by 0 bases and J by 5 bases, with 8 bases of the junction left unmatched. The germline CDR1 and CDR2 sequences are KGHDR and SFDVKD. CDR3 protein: CATSDLAGEERETQYF. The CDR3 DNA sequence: TGTGCCACCAGTGATTTGGCGGGAGAGGAACGGGAGACCCAGTACTTC.

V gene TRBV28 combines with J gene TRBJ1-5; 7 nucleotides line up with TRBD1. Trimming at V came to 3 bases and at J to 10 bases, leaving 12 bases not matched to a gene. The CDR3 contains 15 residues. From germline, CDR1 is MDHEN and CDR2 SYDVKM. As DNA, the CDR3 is TGTGCCAGCAGTTTGGGGGGGACAGCTAAACCACCCCAGCATTTT. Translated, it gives CASSLGGTAKPPQHF. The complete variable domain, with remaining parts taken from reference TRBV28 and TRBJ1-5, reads DVKVTQSSRYLVKRTGEKVFLECVQDMDHENMFWYRQDPGLGLRLIYFSYDVKMKEKGDIPEGYSVSREKKERFSLILESASTNQTSMYLCASSLGGTAKPPQHFGDGTRLSIL.

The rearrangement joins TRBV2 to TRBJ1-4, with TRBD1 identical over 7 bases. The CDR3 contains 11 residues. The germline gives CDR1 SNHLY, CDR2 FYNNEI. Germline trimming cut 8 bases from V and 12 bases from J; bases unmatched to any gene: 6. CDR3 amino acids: CASGGGPELFF. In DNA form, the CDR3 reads TGTGCCAGCGGAGGGGGCCCGGAACTGTTTTTT.

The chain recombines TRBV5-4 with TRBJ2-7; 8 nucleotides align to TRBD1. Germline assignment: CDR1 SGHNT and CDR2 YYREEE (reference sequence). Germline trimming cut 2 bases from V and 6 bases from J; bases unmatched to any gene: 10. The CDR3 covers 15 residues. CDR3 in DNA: TGTGCCAGCAGCTTTCAGCAGGGGGCACGTCTCGAGCAGTACTTC. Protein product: CASSFQQGARLEQYF.

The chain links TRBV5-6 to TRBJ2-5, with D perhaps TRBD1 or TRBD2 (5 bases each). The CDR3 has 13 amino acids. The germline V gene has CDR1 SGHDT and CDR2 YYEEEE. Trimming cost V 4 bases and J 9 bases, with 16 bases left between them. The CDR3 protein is CASSTWVGESQYF. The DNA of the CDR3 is TGTGCCAGCAGCACGTGGGTGGGGGAGTCCCAGTACTTC. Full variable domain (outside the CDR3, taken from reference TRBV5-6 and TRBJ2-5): DAGVTQSPTHLIKTRGQQVTLRCSPKSGHDTVSWYQQALGQGPQFIFQYYEEEERQRGNFPDRFSGHQFPNYSSELNVNALLLGDSALYLCASSTWVGESQYFGPGTRLLVL.

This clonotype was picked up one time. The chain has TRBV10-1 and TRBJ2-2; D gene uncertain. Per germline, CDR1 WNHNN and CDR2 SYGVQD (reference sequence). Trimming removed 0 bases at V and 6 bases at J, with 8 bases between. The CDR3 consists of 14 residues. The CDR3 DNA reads TGCGCCAGCAGTGAGTCTAAGGTCCCCGGGGAGCTGTTTTTT. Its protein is CASSESKVPGELFF.

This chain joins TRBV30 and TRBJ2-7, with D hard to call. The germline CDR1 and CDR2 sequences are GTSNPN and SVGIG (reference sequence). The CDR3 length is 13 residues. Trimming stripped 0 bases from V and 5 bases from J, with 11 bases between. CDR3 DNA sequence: TGTGCCTGGAGTGTACCTGGGTTGGACGAGCAGTACTTC. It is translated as CAWSVPGLDEQYF.

DNA for the CDR3: TGCGCCAGCAGCTTGGGGCCAGCAACGAACACCGGGGAGCTGTTTTTT. This encodes CASSLGPATNTGELFF. The chain uses TRBV5-1 and TRBJ2-2; D gene unclear. The CDR3 totals 16 residues. Per the germline V gene, CDR1 is SGHRS and CDR2 is YFSETQ. The V gene lost 0 bases and the J gene lost 0 bases, with 9 bases spanning the gap.

The CDR3 region is CSVSRGAGNQPQHF. The CDR3 coding sequence is TGCAGCGTCTCCCGGGGGGCCGGCAATCAGCCCCAGCATTTT. The gene calls are TRBV29-1 and TRBJ1-5, with a tentative D call TRBD1 (6 bases). Germline loops: CDR1 SQVTM, CDR2 ANQGSEA. Trimming removed 6 bases at V and 2 bases at J, with 14 bases between. CDR3 length: 14 residues.

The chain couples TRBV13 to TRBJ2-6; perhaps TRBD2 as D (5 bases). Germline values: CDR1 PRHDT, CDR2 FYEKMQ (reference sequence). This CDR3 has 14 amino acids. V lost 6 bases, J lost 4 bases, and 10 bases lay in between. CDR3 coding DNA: TGTGCCAGCAGGGAGGTATCGGGGGCCAACGTCCTGACTTTC. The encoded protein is CASREVSGANVLTF.

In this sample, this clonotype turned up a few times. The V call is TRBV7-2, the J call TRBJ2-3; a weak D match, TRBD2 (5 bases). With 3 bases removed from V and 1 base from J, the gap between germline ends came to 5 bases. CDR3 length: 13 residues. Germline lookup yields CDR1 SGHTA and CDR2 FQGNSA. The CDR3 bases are TGTGCCAGCAGCTTTAGCGGCACAGATACGCAGTATTTT. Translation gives CASSFSGTDTQYF.